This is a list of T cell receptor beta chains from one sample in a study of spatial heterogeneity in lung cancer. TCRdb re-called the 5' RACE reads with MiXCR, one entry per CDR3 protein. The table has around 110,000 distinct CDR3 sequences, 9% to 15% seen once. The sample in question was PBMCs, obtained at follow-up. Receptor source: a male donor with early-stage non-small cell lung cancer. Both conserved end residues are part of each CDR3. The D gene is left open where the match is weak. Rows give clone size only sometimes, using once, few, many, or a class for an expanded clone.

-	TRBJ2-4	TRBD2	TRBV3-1	TGTGCCAGCAGCCAAGAAAAGAGCGGGGGGCCAGAGGGTAACATTCAGTACTTC	CASSQEKSGGPEGNIQYF
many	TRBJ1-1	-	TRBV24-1	TGTGCCACCGGTAGTGGGGCGAACACTGAAGCTTTCTTT	CATGSGANTEAFF
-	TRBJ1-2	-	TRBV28	TGTGCCAGCAGTGAACTGTATAGTGGCTACACCTTC	CASSELYSGYTF
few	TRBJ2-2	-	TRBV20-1	TGCAGTGCTAGCGGGTATCGGGGCACCGGGGAGCTGTTTTTT	CSASGYRGTGELFF
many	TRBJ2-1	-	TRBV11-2	TGTGCCAGCAACCGGGGAAATCATGAGCAGTTCTTC	CASNRGNHEQFF
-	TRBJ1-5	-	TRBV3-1	TGTGCCAGCAGCCAGCTAGGGTCTAGTCAGCCCCAGCATTTT	CASSQLGSSQPQHF
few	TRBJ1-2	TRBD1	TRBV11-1	TGTGCCAGCAGCGGGACAGGCGCTAACTATGGCTACACCTTC	CASSGTGANYGYTF
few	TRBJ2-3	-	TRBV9	TGTGCCAGCAGCGTAGATATGACAGATACGCAGTATTTT	CASSVDMTDTQYF
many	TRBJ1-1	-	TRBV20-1	TGCAGTGCTAAAGACACTCTTGGCAACACTGAAGCTTTCTTT	CSAKDTLGNTEAFF
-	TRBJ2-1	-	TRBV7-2	TGTGCCAGCAGATCGAACGGGGTGGGTGAGCAGTTCTTC	CASRSNGVGEQFF
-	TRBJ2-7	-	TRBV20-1	TGCAGTGGGTTGGGCCGAACCTACGAGCAGTACTTC	CSGLGRTYEQYF
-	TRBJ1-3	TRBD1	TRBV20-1	TGCAGTGCTAGACGACCCCGTTTGTACGGGACAGGGGGTCCTGAGGCGGGAAACACCATATATTTT	CSARRPRLYGTGGPEAGNTIYF
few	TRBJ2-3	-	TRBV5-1	TGCGCCAGCAGCTTGGCCATCGGGGGGCAAGATACGCAGTATTTT	CASSLAIGGQDTQYF
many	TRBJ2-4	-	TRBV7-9	TGTGCCAGCAGCTTACTAGCCAAAAACATTCAGTACTTC	CASSLLAKNIQYF
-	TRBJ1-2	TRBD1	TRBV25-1	TGTGCCAGCAGTGCGGGACAGGGGGCGAGTGGCTACACCTTC	CASSAGQGASGYTF
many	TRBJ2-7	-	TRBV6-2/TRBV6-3	TGTGCCAGCAGCGACGGCTTAGTCTACGAGCAGTACTTC	CASSDGLVYEQYF